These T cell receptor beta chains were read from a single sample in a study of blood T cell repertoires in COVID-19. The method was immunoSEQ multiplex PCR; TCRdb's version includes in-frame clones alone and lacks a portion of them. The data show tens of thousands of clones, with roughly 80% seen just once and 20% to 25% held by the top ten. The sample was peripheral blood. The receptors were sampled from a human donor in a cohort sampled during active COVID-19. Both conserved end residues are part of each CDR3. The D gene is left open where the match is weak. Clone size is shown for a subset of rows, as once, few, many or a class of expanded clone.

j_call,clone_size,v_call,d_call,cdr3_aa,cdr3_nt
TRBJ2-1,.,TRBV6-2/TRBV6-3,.,CASSYGGGIGGEQFF,TGTGCCAGCAGTTACGGGGGCGGCATAGGGGGTGAGCAGTTCTTC
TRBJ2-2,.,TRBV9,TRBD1,CASSVVTGGQGINTGELFF,TGTGCCAGCAGCGTAGTAACGGGGGGACAGGGAATTAACACCGGGGAGCTGTTTTTT
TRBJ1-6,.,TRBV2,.,CASTREFSPLHF,TGTGCCAGCACTCGGGAATTCTCACCCCTCCACTTT
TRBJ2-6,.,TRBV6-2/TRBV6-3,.,CASSGRQTASSGANVLTF,TGTGCCAGCAGCGGTCGCCAGACAGCTTCCTCTGGGGCCAACGTCCTGACTTTC
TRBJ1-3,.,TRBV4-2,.,CASSPSARAGNTIYF,TGTGCCAGCAGCCCATCAGCCCGGGCTGGAAACACCATATATTTT
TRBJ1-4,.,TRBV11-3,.,CASSLDLAGALNEKLFF,TGTGCCAGCAGCTTAGATCTCGCCGGAGCCCTTAATGAAAAACTGTTTTTT
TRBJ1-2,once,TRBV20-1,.,CSVAGFGGYTF,TGCAGTGTGGCAGGGTTTGGTGGCTACACCTTC
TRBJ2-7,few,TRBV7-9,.,CASSLATGSYEQYF,TGTGCCAGCAGCTTAGCGACAGGTTCCTACGAGCAGTACTTC
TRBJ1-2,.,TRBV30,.,CAWRGLNYGYTF,TGTGCCTGGAGGGGCTTAAACTATGGCTACACCTTC
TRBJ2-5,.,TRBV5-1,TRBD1,CASSLATGGTQYF,TGCGCCAGCAGCTTGGCAACAGGGGGGACCCAGTACTTC
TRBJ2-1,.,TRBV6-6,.,CASRSPTGNNEQFF,TGTGCCAGCAGGTCCCCTACAGGGAACAATGAGCAGTTCTTC
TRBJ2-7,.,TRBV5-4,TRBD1,CASSPRDRGRYEQYF,TGTGCCAGCAGCCCCCGGGACAGGGGTCGCTACGAGCAGTACTTC
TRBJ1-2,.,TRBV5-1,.,CASSLGATTGPYGYTF,TGCGCCAGCAGCTTGGGCGCCACGACAGGACCCTATGGCTACACCTTC
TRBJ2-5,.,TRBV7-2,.,CASGQGTGETQYF,TGTGCCAGCGGGCAGGGGACGGGAGAGACCCAGTACTTC
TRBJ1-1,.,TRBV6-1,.,CASSEAWSGTEAFF,TGTGCCAGCAGTGAAGCCTGGTCGGGCACTGAAGCTTTCTTT
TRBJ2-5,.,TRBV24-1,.,CATSDPGRGDQETQYF,TGTGCCACCAGTGACCCGGGCAGGGGCGACCAAGAGACCCAGTACTTC
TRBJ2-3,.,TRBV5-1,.,CASSKQGGPSTDTQYF,TGCGCCAGCAGCAAGCAGGGAGGCCCGAGCACAGATACGCAGTATTTT
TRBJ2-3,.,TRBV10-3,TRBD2,CAISESQRGGDTQYF,TGTGCCATCAGTGAGTCCCAGCGGGGGGGAGATACGCAGTATTTT
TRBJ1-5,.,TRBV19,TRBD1,CASMGQGGRNQPQHF,TGTGCCAGTATGGGACAGGGAGGCCGTAATCAGCCCCAGCATTTT
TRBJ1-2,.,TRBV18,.,CASSSGLLKLGDYGYTF,TGTGCCAGCTCATCTGGCCTATTGAAACTAGGCGACTATGGCTACACCTTC
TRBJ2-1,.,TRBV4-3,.,CASSPGNGGFYNEQFF,TGCGCCAGCAGCCCGGGGAACGGGGGTTTCTACAATGAGCAGTTCTTC
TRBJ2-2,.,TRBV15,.,CATSRPDTGELFF,TGTGCCACCAGCAGACCGGACACCGGGGAGCTGTTTTTT
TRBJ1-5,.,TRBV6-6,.,CASSFERYGNQPQHF,TGTGCCAGCAGCTTCGAGAGGTACGGCAATCAGCCCCAGCATTTT
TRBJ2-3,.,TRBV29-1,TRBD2,CSVRGSGGYTDTQYF,TGCAGCGTTCGGGGTAGCGGGGGATACACAGATACGCAGTATTTT
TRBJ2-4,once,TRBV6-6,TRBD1,CASSTGGENIQYF,TGTGCCAGCAGTACAGGGGGCGAAAACATTCAGTACTTC
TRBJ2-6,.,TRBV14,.,CASSQGGHYSGANVLTF,TGTGCCAGCAGCCAAGGTGGACACTACTCTGGGGCCAACGTCCTGACTTTC
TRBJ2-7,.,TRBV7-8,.,CASSQKRTAYEQYF,TGTGCCAGCAGCCAAAAGCGGACAGCCTACGAGCAGTACTTC
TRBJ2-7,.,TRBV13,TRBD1,CASSLGDRGSYEQYF,TGTGCCAGCAGCTTAGGAGACAGGGGCTCCTACGAGCAGTACTTC
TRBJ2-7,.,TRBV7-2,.,CASSLPSRREQYF,TGTGCCAGCAGCTTACCTTCTAGGCGCGAGCAGTACTTC
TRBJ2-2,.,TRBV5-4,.,CASSFVAGKTGELFF,TGTGCCAGCAGCTTCGTAGCAGGGAAGACCGGGGAGCTGTTTTTT
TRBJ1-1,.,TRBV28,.,CASSSGGSQNTEAFF,TGTGCCAGCAGTTCGGGGGGGTCCCAGAACACTGAAGCTTTCTTT
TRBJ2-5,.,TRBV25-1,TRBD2,CASSATSGRARETQYF,TGTGCCAGCAGTGCGACTAGCGGGAGGGCCCGGGAGACCCAGTACTTC
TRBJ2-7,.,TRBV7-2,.,CASRLDYATYEQYF,TGTGCCAGCAGACTGGACTACGCGACCTACGAGCAGTACTTC
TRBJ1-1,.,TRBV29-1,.,CSVTPTGQEAFF,TGCAGCGTCACGCCGACAGGCCAAGAAGCTTTCTTT
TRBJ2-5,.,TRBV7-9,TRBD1,CASSWGQQETQYF,TGTGCCAGCAGCTGGGGACAGCAAGAGACCCAGTACTTC
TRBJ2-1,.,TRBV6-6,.,CASNLKGGGNEQFF,TGTGCCAGCAACCTGAAGGGAGGGGGCAATGAGCAGTTCTTC
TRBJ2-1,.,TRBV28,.,CASSWGQGSYNEQFF,TGTGCCAGCAGTTGGGGCCAGGGATCCTACAATGAGCAGTTCTTC
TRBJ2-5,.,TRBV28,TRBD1,CASSSPDRGAQETQYF,TGTGCCAGCAGTTCACCGGACAGGGGCGCGCAAGAGACCCAGTACTTC
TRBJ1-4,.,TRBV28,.,CASNRGRVKDEKLFF,TGTGCCAGCAACCGAGGCAGGGTTAAAGATGAAAAACTGTTTTTT
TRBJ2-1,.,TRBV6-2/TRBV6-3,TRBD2,CASSPPGTINEQFF,TGTGCCAGCAGTCCCCCCGGGACTATTAATGAGCAGTTCTTC
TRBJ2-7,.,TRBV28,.,CASSGGGQASYEQYF,TGTGCCAGCAGTGGGGGGGGACAGGCCTCCTACGAGCAGTACTTC
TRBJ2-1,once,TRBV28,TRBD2,CASSNPGLGDEQFF,TGTGCCAGCAGTAATCCGGGACTAGGGGATGAGCAGTTCTTC
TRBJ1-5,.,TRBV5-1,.,CASSSTGDSNQPQHF,TGCGCCAGCAGCTCCACGGGGGATAGCAATCAGCCCCAGCATTTT
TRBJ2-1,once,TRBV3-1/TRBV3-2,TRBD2,CASTLWVVAAGGLNEQFF,TGTGCCAGCACCCTCTGGGTCGTCGCAGCGGGAGGGCTGAATGAGCAGTTCTTC
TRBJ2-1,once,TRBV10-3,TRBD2,CAISEGSGGYNEQFF,TGTGCCATCAGTGAGGGTAGCGGGGGTTACAATGAGCAGTTCTTC
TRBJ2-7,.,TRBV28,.,CATNKGSAHEQYF,TGTGCCACCAACAAGGGGTCGGCCCACGAGCAGTACTTC
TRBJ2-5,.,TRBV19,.,CASSIGTGEETQYF,TGTGCCAGTAGTATTGGGACTGGAGAAGAGACCCAGTACTTC
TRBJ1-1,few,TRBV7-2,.,CASSLAGGWSSAEAFF,TGTGCCAGCAGCTTAGCGGGAGGATGGTCATCCGCTGAAGCTTTCTTT
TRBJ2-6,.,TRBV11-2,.,CASSLARGSGANVLTF,TGTGCCAGCAGCTTAGCCCGCGGCTCTGGGGCCAACGTCCTGACTTTC
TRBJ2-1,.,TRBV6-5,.,CASIIGQGYNEQFF,TGTGCCAGCATAATCGGGCAGGGGTACAATGAGCAGTTCTTC
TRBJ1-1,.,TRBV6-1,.,CASSESRVSGEAFF,TGTGCCAGCAGTGAAAGTAGGGTCAGCGGCGAAGCTTTCTTT
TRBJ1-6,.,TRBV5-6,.,CASSGGRNSPLHF,TGTGCCAGCAGCGGAGGTAGGAATTCACCCCTCCACTTT